Detailed here is one TCR beta chain. What it binds is unknown. The data belong to a study of T cell responses to AZD1222 COVID-19 vaccine. Overall study context: Second-dose intervals of approximately 4 or approximately 12 weeks were pooled. Study outcomes and limitations: The sample set comprised mostly white British donors with more females, and clonal diversity was possibly underestimated. Baseline seropositives among AZD1222 recipients totaled only 5 to 7.

Profiled with immunoSEQ multiplex PCR; TCRdb holds only in-frame clones, not every one. The data contain 95,000 to 100,000 clones, under 90% of them seen just once; the ten biggest clones take up approximately 27%. This CDR3 is 20 amino acids long. Trimming pared 3 bases from V and 5 bases from J, leaving 29 bases between. CDR1 is SGHRS and CDR2 is YFSETQ in the germline V gene. The sequencing used peripheral blood, collected on day 0 of AZD1222 vaccination. The TCR sequence derives from an adult in good health. This chain links TRBV5-1 with TRBJ2-2; D possibly uses TRBD1 or TRBD2 (6 bases each). The chain's CDR3 is CASSSWTPGAPRSWTGELFF. Here the CDR3 DNA reads TGCGCCAGCAGCTCATGGACTCCGGGGGCGCCCCGGTCATGGACCGGGGAGCTGTTTTTT.